The source of this TCR beta chain is a study of Graves' ophthalmopathy and Graves' hyperthyroidism. Study-level information: Cases classed as stable hyperthyroidism had no ophthalmopathy within 18 months of follow-up. Whole-study results and caveats: The model's prediction of ophthalmopathy progression had around 70% sensitivity and 72% to 80% specificity.

The CDR3 contains 13 residues. The germline gives CDR1 SNHLY, CDR2 FYNNEI. V lost 11 bases and J 0 bases, leaving 13 bases between the germline ends. This clonotype was counted at least ten times. What it binds is not known. Using RNA transcripts, the TCR beta CDR3 regions were amplified. HTBI-primed RT-PCR formed the first round, and a multiplex PCR formed the second. TCRdb redid the calling of the multiplex PCR reads with MiXCR, one entry per CDR3 protein. The table includes around 1.1 million distinct CDR3 sequences, 35% to 40% detected once. Sequenced sample: peripheral blood or thyroid tissue (not recorded which). The chain recombines TRBV2 with TRBJ1-1; D possibly corresponds to TRBD1 (5 bases). The receptor was isolated from an adult man with Graves' hyperthyroidism. The CDR3 bases are TGTGCCGGGACGGGCGAGATGAACACTGAAGCTTTCTTT. Its protein is CAGTGEMNTEAFF.